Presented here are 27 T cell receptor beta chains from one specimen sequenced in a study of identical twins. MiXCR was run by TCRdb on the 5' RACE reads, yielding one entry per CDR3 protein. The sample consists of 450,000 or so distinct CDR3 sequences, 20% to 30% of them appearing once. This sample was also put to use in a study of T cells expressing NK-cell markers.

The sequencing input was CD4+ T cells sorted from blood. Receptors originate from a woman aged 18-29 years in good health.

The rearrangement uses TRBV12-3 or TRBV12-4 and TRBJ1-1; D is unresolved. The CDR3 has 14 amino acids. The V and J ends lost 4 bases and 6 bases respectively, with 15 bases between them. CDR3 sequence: CASSYTPEIAEAFF. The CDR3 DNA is TGTGCCAGCAGTTATACCCCCGAAATCGCTGAAGCTTTCTTT.

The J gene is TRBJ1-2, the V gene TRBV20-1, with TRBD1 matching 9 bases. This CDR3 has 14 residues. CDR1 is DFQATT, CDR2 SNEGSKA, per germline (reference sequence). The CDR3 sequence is CSGRPGQGSYGYTF. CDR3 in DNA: TGCAGCGGCAGACCGGGACAGGGTAGCTATGGCTACACCTTC.

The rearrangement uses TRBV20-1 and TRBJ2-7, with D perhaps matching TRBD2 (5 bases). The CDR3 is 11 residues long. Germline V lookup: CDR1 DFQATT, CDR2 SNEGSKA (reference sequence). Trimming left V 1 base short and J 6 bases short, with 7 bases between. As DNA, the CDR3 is TGCAGTGCTAGAGCGGGGTCCGAGCAGTACTTC. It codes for CSARAGSEQYF.

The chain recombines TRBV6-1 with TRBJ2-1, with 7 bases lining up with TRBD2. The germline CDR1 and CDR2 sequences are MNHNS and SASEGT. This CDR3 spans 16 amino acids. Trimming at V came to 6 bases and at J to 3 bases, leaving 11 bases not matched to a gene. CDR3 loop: CASSLSGPSGYNEQFF. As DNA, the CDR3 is TGTGCCAGCAGCCTATCCGGTCCTAGCGGCTACAATGAGCAGTTCTTC.

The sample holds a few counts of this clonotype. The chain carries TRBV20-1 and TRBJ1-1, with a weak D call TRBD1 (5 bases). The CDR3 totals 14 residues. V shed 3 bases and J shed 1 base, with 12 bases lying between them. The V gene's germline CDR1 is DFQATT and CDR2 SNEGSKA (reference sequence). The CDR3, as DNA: TGCAGTGCTAGTGAAAGGGGTACGAACACTGAAGCTTTCTTT. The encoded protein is CSASERGTNTEAFF.

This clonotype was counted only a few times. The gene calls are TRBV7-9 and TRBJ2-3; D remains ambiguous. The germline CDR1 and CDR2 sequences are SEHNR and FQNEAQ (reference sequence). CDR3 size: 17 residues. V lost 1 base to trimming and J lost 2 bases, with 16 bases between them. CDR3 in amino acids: CASSLGRGNRVTDTQYF. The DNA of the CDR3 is TGTGCCAGCAGCTTAGGCCGTGGGAACAGAGTCACAGATACGCAGTATTTT.

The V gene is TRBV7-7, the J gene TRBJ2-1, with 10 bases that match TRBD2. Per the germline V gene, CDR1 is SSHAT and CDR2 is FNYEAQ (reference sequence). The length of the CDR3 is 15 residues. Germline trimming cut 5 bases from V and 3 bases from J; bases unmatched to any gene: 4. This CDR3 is CASSDGLAVYNEQFF. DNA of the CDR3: TGTGCCAGCAGCGATGGACTAGCGGTCTACAATGAGCAGTTCTTC.

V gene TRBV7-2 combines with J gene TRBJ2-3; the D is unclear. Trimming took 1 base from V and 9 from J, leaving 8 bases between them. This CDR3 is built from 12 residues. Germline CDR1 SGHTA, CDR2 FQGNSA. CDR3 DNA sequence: TGTGCCAGCAGCTTAGTCTGGTGGACGCAGTATTTT. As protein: CASSLVWWTQYF.

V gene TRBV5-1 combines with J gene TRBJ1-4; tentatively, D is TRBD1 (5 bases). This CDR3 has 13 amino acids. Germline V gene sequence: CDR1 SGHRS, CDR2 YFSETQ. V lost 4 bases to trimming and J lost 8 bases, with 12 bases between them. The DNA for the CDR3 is TGCGCCAGCAGCAGGGGAATAAAAGAAAAACTGTTTTTT. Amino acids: CASSRGIKEKLFF. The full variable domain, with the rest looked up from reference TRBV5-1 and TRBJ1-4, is KAGVTQTPRYLIKTRGQQVTLSCSPISGHRSVSWYQQTPGQGLQFLFEYFSETQRNKGNFPGRFSGRQFSNSRSEMNVSTLELGDSALYLCASSRGIKEKLFFGSGTQLSVL.

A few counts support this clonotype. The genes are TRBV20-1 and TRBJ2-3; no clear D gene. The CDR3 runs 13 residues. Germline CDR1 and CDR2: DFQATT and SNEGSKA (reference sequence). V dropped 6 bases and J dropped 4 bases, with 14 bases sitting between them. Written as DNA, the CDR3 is TGCAGTGCCCCCTCTCCTGGGGCAGATACGCAGTATTTT. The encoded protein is CSAPSPGADTQYF.

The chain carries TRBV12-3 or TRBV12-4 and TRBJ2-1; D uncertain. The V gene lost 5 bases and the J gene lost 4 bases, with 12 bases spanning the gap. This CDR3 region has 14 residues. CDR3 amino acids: CASSLAVQYNEQFF. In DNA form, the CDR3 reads TGTGCCAGCAGTCTGGCGGTCCAGTACAATGAGCAGTTCTTC.

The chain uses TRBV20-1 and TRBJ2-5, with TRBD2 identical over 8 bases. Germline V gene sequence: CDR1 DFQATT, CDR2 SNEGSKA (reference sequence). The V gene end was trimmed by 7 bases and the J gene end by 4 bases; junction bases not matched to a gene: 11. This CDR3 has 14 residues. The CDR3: CSVTDESGRETQYF. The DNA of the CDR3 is TGCAGTGTAACCGACGAGAGCGGGAGAGAGACCCAGTACTTC.

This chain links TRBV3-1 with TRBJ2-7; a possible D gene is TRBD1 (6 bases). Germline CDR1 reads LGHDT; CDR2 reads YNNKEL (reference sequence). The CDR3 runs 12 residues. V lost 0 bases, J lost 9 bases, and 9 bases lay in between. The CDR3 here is CASSQDLRGQYF. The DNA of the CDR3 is TGTGCCAGCAGCCAAGATCTCAGGGGGCAGTACTTC.

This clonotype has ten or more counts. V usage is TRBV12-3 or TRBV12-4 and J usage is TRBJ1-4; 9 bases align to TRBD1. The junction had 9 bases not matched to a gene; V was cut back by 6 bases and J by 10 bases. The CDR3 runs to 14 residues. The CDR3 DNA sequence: TGTGCCAGCAGCCTCGACAGGGGGGGTGGAAAACTGTTTTTT. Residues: CASSLDRGGGKLFF.

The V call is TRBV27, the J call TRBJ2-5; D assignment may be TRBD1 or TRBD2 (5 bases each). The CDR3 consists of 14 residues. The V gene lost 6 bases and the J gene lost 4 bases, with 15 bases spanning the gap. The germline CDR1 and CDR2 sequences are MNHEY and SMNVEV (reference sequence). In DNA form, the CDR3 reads TGTGCCAGCAGCGCAACGGGGCGCGTAGAGACCCAGTACTTC. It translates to CASSATGRVETQYF.

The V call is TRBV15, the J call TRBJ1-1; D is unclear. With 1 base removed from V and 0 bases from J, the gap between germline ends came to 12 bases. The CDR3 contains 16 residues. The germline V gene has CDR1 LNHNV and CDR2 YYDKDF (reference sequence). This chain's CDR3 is CATSRVPYGLNTEAFF. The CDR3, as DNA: TGTGCCACCAGCAGAGTACCTTACGGTTTGAACACTGAAGCTTTCTTT.

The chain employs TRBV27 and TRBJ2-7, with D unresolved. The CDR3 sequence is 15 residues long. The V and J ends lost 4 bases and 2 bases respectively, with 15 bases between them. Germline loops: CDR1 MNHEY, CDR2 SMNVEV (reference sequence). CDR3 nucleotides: TGTGCCAGCAGTTCCTGGGGTTCCCTTCCCTACGAGCAGTACTTC. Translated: CASSSWGSLPYEQYF.

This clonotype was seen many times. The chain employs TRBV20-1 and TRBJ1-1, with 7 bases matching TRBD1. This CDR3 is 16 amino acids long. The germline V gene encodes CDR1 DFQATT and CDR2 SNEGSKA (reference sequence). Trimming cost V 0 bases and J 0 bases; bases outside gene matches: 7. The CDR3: CSAREPTGNMNTEAFF. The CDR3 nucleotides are TGCAGTGCTAGAGAGCCGACAGGGAACATGAACACTGAAGCTTTCTTT.

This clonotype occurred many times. Written as DNA, the CDR3 is TGTGCCAGCAGTAGTTTGGCGGGTGAGCAGTTCTTC. Amino acid sequence: CASSSLAGEQFF. The chain combines TRBV2 with TRBJ2-1, with D tentatively TRBD2 (5 bases). V was clipped by 5 bases and J by 9 bases, with 11 bases between them. This CDR3 has 12 residues. Germline values: CDR1 SNHLY, CDR2 FYNNEI.

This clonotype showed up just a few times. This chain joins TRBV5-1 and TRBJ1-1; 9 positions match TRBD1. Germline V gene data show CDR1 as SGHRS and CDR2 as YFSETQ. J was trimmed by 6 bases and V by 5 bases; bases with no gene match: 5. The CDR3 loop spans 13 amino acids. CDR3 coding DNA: TGCGCCAGCAGGACAGGGGGAATCCCTGAAGCTTTCTTT. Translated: CASRTGGIPEAFF.

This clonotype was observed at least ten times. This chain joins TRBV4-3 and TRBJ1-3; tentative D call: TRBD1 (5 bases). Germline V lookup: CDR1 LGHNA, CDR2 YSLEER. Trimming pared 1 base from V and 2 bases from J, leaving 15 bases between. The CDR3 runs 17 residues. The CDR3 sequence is CASSQAAGSGAGNTIYF. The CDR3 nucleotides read TGCGCCAGCAGCCAAGCAGCAGGGAGTGGTGCTGGAAACACCATATATTTT.

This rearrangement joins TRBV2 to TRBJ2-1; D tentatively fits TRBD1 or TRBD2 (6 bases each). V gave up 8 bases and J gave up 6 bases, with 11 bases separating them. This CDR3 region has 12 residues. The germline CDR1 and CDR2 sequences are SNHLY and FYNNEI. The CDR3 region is CASSGAFNEQFF. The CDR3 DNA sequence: TGTGCCAGCTCGGGGGCGTTCAATGAGCAGTTCTTC.

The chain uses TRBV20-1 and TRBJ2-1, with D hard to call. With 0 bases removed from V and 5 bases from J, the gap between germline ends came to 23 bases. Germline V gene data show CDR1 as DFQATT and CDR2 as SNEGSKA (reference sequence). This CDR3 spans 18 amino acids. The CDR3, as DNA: TGCAGTGCTAGAGATTTCTCCCGCAGGACCGTCGCCCACAATGAGCAGTTCTTC. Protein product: CSARDFSRRTVAHNEQFF.

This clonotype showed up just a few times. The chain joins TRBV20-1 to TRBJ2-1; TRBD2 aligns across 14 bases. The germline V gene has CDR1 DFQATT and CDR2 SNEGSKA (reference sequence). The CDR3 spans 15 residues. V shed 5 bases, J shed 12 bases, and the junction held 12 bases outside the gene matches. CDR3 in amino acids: CSAQTSGGASSGQFF. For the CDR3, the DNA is TGCAGTGCTCAGACTAGCGGGGGGGCGAGTAGTGGGCAGTTCTTC.

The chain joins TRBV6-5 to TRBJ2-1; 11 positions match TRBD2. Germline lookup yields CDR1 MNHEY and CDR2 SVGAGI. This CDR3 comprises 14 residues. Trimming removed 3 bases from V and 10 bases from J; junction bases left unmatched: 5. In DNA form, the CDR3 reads TGTGCCAGCAGTTATTCGGCTAGCGGGGGGGAGCAGTTCTTC. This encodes CASSYSASGGEQFF.

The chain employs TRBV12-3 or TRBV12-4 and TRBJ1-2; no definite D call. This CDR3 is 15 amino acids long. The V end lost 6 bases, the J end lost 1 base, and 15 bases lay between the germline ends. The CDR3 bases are TGTGCCAGCAGCCCTGGGAAGGGCTATAACTATGGCTACACCTTC. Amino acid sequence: CASSPGKGYNYGYTF.

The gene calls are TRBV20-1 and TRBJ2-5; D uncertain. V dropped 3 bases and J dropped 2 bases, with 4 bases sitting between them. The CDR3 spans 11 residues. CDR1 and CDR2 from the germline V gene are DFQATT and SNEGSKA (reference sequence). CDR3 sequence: CSARVQETQYF. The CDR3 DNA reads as TGCAGTGCTAGGGTTCAAGAGACCCAGTACTTC.